The clone carrying this T cell receptor beta chain has a count of ten or more. Its antigen remains unidentified. These data belong to a study of T cells after yellow fever vaccination. Findings and caveats of the study: Compared with primary, the secondary response was weaker and peaked at day 5, not 15.

The study made its TCR cDNA through 5'RACE template switching. That step introduced a universal primer site along with UMIs. Via MiXCR, TCRdb re-called the 5' RACE reads, giving one row per CDR3 protein. The sample carries hundreds of thousands of distinct CDR3 sequences, about 13% recorded once. Germline trimming cut 0 bases from V and 7 bases from J; bases unmatched to any gene: 6. In germline, CDR1 is SGHRS, CDR2 YFSETQ. CDR3 size: 15 residues. The chain is built from TRBV5-1 and TRBJ2-1, with 8 bases matching TRBD2. The specimen comprised PBMCs, sampled on the day of the yellow fever booster vaccination. The sequence came from a man in his thirties or forties who received the YFV17D yellow fever vaccine. CDR3 sequence reads: CASSLGGTSRNEQFF. Here the CDR3 DNA reads TGCGCCAGCAGCTTGGGAGGGACTAGTAGGAATGAGCAGTTCTTC.